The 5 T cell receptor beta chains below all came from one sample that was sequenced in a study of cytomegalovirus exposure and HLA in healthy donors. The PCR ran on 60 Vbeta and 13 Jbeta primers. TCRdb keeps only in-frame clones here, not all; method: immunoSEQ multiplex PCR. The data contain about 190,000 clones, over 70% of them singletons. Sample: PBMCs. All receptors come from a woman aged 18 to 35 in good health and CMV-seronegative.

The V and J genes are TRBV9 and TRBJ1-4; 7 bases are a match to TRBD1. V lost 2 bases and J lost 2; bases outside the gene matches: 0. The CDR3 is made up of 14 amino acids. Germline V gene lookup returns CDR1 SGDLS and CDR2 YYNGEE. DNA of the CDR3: TGTGCCAGCAGCGTGGGACAGACTAATGAAAAACTGTTTTTT. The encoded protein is CASSVGQTNEKLFF.

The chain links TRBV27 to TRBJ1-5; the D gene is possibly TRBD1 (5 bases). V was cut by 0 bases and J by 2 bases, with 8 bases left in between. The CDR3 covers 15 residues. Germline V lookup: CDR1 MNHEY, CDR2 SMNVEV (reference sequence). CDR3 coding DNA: TGTGCCAGCAGTTTATCAGGGGCTGGCAATCAGCCCCAGCATTTT. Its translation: CASSLSGAGNQPQHF.

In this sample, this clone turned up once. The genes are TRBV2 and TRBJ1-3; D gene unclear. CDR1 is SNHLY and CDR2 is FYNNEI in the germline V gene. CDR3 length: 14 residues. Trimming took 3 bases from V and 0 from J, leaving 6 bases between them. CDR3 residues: CASSEWPSGNTIYF. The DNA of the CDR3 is TGTGCCAGCAGTGAGTGGCCCTCTGGAAACACCATATATTTT.

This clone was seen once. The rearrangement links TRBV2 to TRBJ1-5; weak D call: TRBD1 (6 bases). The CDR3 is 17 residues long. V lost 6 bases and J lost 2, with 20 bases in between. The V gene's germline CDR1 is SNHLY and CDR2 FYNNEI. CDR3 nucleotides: TGTGCCAGCAGGGGGGGGAAGGTAGGGGGTGGCAATCAGCCCCAGCATTTT. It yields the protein CASRGGKVGGGNQPQHF.

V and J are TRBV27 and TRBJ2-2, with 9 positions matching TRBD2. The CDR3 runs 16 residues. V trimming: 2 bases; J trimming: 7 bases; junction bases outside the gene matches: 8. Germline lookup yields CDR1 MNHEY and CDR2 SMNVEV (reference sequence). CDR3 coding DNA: TGTGCCAGCAGTTTAACCCCTAGCGGGGTTCACGGGGAGCTGTTTTTT. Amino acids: CASSLTPSGVHGELFF.